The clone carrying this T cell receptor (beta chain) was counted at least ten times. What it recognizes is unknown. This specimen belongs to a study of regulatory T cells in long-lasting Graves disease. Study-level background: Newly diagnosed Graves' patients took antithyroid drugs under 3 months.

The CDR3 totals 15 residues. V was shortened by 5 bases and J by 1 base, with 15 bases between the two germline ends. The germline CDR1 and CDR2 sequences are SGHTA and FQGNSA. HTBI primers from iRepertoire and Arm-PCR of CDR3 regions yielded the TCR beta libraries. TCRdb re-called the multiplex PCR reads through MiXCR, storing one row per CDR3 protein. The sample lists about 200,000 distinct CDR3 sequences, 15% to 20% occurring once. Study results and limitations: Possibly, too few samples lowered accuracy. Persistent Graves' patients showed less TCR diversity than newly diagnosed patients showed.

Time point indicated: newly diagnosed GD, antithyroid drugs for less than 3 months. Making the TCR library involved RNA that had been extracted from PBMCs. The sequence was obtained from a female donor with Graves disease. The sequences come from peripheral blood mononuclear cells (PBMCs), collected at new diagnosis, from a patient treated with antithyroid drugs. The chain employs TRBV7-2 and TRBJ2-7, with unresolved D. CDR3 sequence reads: CASSIRVPGSYEQYF. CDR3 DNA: TGTGCCAGCAGCATTAGAGTGCCAGGTTCCTACGAGCAGTACTTC.